The rows below give T cell receptor beta chains drawn from one sample of a study of OX40 agonist ivuxolimab in advanced cancers. Data came from immunoSEQ multiplex PCR; TCRdb stores just in-frame clones and leaves some out. The sample has around 110,000 clones; approximately 92% are singletons. Sequencing was performed on CD4+ or CD8+ T cells sorted from blood, taken in a trial of the OX40 agonist ivuxolimab. Receptors originate from an adult with an advanced solid tumor such as melanoma, head and neck, liver or kidney cancer. Both conserved end residues are part of each CDR3. The D gene is left open where the match is weak. Size tells how often a clone was seen (once, few, many) or the class of an expanded clone, and some rows leave it out.

v_gene,d_gene,j_gene,abundance,CDR3nt,CDR3aa
TRBV5-8,NA,TRBJ2-1,NA,TGTGCCAGCAGCTGGACTCGTCTTAATGAGCAGTTCTTC,CASSWTRLNEQFF
TRBV19,NA,TRBJ1-5,NA,TGTGCCAGTAGTATAGGGACGAGAAGCAATCAGCCCCAGCATTTT,CASSIGTRSNQPQHF
TRBV2,TRBD2,TRBJ2-2,NA,TGTGCCAGCCGGGGTGGCGGGAGGGCCATCGGGGAGCTGTTTTTT,CASRGGGRAIGELFF
TRBV19,TRBD1,TRBJ2-7,once,TGTGCCAGTAGTAAACCCGGGACAGGTGACTACGAGCAGTACTTC,CASSKPGTGDYEQYF
TRBV19,NA,TRBJ1-5,NA,TGTGCCAGTAGTTCCGCGAGGGGCAATCAGCCCCAGCATTTT,CASSSARGNQPQHF
TRBV9,NA,TRBJ2-7,NA,TGTGCCAGCAGCGTAGAAACTTCATACGAGCAGTACTTC,CASSVETSYEQYF
TRBV7-2,TRBD2,TRBJ2-7,NA,TGTGCCAGCAGCGAAGGCAGCGGGACCCTTTACGAGCAGTACTTC,CASSEGSGTLYEQYF
TRBV19,NA,TRBJ1-3,NA,TGTGCCAGTAGTATCCGGGACGGTGGAAACACCATATATTTT,CASSIRDGGNTIYF
TRBV19,TRBD1,TRBJ1-5,NA,TGTGCCAGTAGTATGGGACAGGGTACCCATAGCAATCAGCCCCAGCATTTT,CASSMGQGTHSNQPQHF
TRBV5-1,NA,TRBJ2-2,NA,TGCGCCAGCAGAACAGTCCCGAACACCGGGGAGCTGTTTTTT,CASRTVPNTGELFF
TRBV19,NA,TRBJ1-5,NA,TGTGCCAGTAGTATTGCGGGGTTAGGTCAGCCCCAGCATTTT,CASSIAGLGQPQHF
TRBV6-1,NA,TRBJ1-1,NA,TGTGCCAGCAGTGAAGTTTTTCAGAACACTGAAGCTTTCTTT,CASSEVFQNTEAFF
TRBV9,TRBD2,TRBJ2-1,NA,TGTGCCAGCAGCTCAGTGGCGGGGGGACACAATGAGCAGTTCTTC,CASSSVAGGHNEQFF
TRBV7-2,TRBD2,TRBJ2-1,NA,TGTGCCAGCAGCTTAGCTGGCGGGAGATCCTACAATGAGCAGTTCTTC,CASSLAGGRSYNEQFF
TRBV11-3,NA,TRBJ1-1,few,TGTGCCAGCAGCTTAGGGGAGAACACTGAAGCTTTCTTT,CASSLGENTEAFF